This entry describes one T cell receptor (beta chain). Only a few counts were recorded for this clone. Which antigen it targets is not known. Per-nucleotide qualities are absent, and no much larger clonotype sits a single base away. All of the isolated RNA was reverse transcribed with the High Capacity cDNA Reverse Transcription Kit, so expressed TCRB transcripts were sequenced. Naive, central memory and regulatory T cell samples underwent deep immunoSEQ sequencing, averaging around 3.9 million total reads per sample. Sorted cells were lysed in RLT buffer, and RNA was extracted using DNase-treated RNeasy Micro or Mini kits according to cell number. Each cell subset was processed separately to prevent cross-contamination, with patient and healthy donor samples processed together. Using the immunoSEQ multiplex PCR, TCRB sequences were amplified from cDNA into 87-bp fragments spanning the CDR3 region. The amplicons were sequenced using the Illumina HiSeq platform. In the paper's pipeline: PCR bias was computationally corrected using synthetic template baselines, reads within Hamming distance 2 were collapsed, and singletons that could not be merged were discarded. By aligning reads against IMGT, V, D and J genes, CDR3 length, and insertions or deletions at six rearrangement sites were assigned. Clonotype counts were normalized to sorted cell number within each subset before computing true diversity and Gini coefficients with the tcR R package. The overlap coefficient, calculated on TCRB nucleotide sequences, was used to quantify repertoire sharing. TCRdb took over this immuneACCESS table, retaining in-frame rearrangements with V and J assigned. Such tables are incomplete; in checked studies, under half of the missing clones stem from an unresolved V gene, and the remainder is unexplained. That table is the source of V, J and clone size, and D and trimming were worked out from the DNA. The sample has about 220,000 clones on record, under 13% of them singletons. The ten largest account for roughly 1.4% of the sample.

This sample was included in a study of beta chain features in type 1 diabetes (dated by TCRdb to 2017 to 2018). About the investigation overall: Mean age, gender distribution, total cell number and subset yield did not differ between patients and healthy donors. A total of 107,917,701 sorted cells were examined across all samples, and the number of cells per subset was strongly correlated with RNA yield. In the study, TCRB repertoires of sorted circulating CD4+ T cell subsets from recently diagnosed type 1 diabetes patients were compared with those of matched healthy donors. Regulatory and stem cell-like memory subsets were obtained from only 8 patients and about 8 healthy donors, while naive and central memory subsets were obtained from all 30 or so donors. The research as a whole found: Because cDNA was sequenced instead of genomic DNA, highly expressing activated cells could be over-represented, though the groups showed no difference in activation or CD3 levels. Shorter templates might have been favored by PCR, but patient and control samples were amplified and corrected together, so both groups would have been affected equally by any skew. Type 1 diabetes patients showed a moderate but significant shortening of TCRB CDR3 length in all four CD4+ subsets. Naive, central memory and regulatory TCRB repertoires appeared to be more similar among patients than among healthy donors. Because the HLA sub-analyses included only small numbers of individuals, any influence of HLA type on TCRB rearrangement was left unresolved. At VDJ recombination sites, type 1 diabetes patients had fewer insertions and more deleted nucleotides, which implies abnormalities in thymic rearrangement.

A single peripheral blood draw of 95 to 150 mL on average was collected from each donor into heparinised tubes. Using a panel that included CD45RO, CCR7, CD25, CD127, CD95 and CD27, naive, central memory, regulatory and stem cell-like memory CD4+ T cells were sorted on a BD FACSAria II. A purity above 98% was achieved for all sorted populations. PBMCs were isolated immediately by Lymphoprep density gradient centrifugation and stained directly without culture. To minimize batch effects, samples were stained and sorted in pairs, one healthy donor with one patient per experiment. Reading the germline V gene gives CDR1 MGHDK and CDR2 SYGVNS. Ends trimmed: V by 3 bases, J by 5 bases; bases unmatched to a gene: 9. The cysteine opens and the phenylalanine closes a CDR3 of 17 amino acids. Just CDR3 DNA is preserved here, 51 bases in frame from base 1.

The receptor chain draws on TRBV25-1 and TRBJ2-7; 14 junctional bases match TRBD2. The clonotype comes from a man in his late teens or twenties in good health. Sequenced material: central memory CD4+ T cells from blood. Here is the DNA: TGTGCCAGCAGTGACCTTCAGACTAGCGGGAGGGCCCACGAGCAGTACTTC. This translates into CASSDLQTSGRAHEQYF.